One and the same sample provided the 32 T cell receptor beta chains below, sequenced in a study of early T cells in non-severe SARS-CoV-2 infection. TCRdb re-called the 5' RACE reads with MiXCR, one entry per CDR3 protein. The sample includes some 55,000 distinct CDR3 sequences, 10% to 15% of them seen just once. What was sequenced was whole blood. These TCRs come from an adult who was a healthcare worker with PCR-confirmed SARS-CoV-2 infection or an uninfected control (not recorded which).

This clonotype appeared many times. This chain joins TRBV28 and TRBJ1-1, with 7 positions matching TRBD1. Trimming removed 5 bases from V and 5 bases from J; junction bases left unmatched: 8. This CDR3 comprises 14 residues. Germline V gene lookup returns CDR1 MDHEN and CDR2 SYDVKM. CDR3 sequence: CASSPPRQGTEAFF. Written as DNA, the CDR3 is TGTGCCAGCAGTCCTCCCCGACAGGGAACTGAAGCTTTCTTT.

This clonotype occurred many times. The V gene is TRBV9, the J gene TRBJ1-1; TRBD1 agrees at 7 bases. Germline CDR1 SGDLS, CDR2 YYNGEE. The V and J ends lost 4 bases and 4 bases, in that order; junction bases with no gene match: 10. The CDR3 spans 15 residues. CDR3 nucleotide sequence: TGTGCCAGCAGCCCCTATCGACAGGGAGGCACTGAAGCTTTCTTT. Translating it yields CASSPYRQGGTEAFF.

This clonotype was picked up many times. This rearrangement joins TRBV6-5 to TRBJ1-1; 7 bases line up with TRBD1. CDR1 and CDR2 (germline): MNHEY, SVGAGI. The CDR3 consists of 15 residues. After removal of 5 bases from V and 4 bases from J, the junction contained 10 bases not matched to a gene. The chain's CDR3 is CASSTREGAVTEAFF. CDR3 coding DNA: TGTGCCAGCAGTACCCGAGAGGGGGCTGTCACTGAAGCTTTCTTT.

Many counts were recorded for this clonotype. This chain uses TRBV11-3 with TRBJ2-1; 8 bases are shared with TRBD1. Germline V gene sequence: CDR1 SGHNT, CDR2 YENEEA. CDR3 length: 15 amino acids. Unmatched junction bases numbered 13, after V lost 7 bases and J lost 8 bases. The CDR3 region is CASTPGGTGWDEQFF. The CDR3 DNA reads TGTGCCAGCACCCCAGGTGGGACAGGCTGGGATGAGCAGTTCTTC.

This clonotype was seen repeatedly, ten times or more. CDR3 nucleotide sequence: TGTGCCAGCTCACCAAAGGAGACCCAGTACTTC. As protein: CASSPKETQYF. The chain recombines TRBV18 with TRBJ2-5; D unresolved. The CDR3 extends over 11 amino acids. The germline V gene has CDR1 KGHSH and CDR2 LQKENI. Deletions cut 2 bases from V and 5 bases from J, with 3 bases between.

The chain combines TRBV6-5 with TRBJ2-7; D tentatively fits TRBD1 or TRBD2 (5 bases each). CDR3 length equals 13 residues. The germline gives CDR1 MNHEY, CDR2 SVGAGI. CDR3 residues: CAAGAPFSYEQYF. CDR3 coding DNA: TGTGCGGCCGGGGCCCCCTTCTCCTACGAGCAGTACTTC.

This clonotype turned up a few times. The gene calls are TRBV5-4 and TRBJ1-6, with 7 bases that match TRBD1. V was pared by 4 bases and J by 8 bases, with 6 bases of the junction left unmatched. The length of the CDR3 is 14 residues. Per the germline V gene, CDR1 is SGHNT and CDR2 is YYREEE (reference sequence). CDR3 region: CASSVTGSDSPLHF. CDR3 DNA sequence: TGTGCCAGCAGCGTGACAGGGTCGGATTCACCCCTCCACTTT.

This clonotype was counted at least ten times. The gene calls are TRBV2 and TRBJ2-3; D is possibly TRBD1 or TRBD2 (6 bases each). V lost 7 bases and J 4 bases, leaving 18 bases between the germline ends. The CDR3 is 15 residues long. Germline-derived CDR1 and CDR2 are SNHLY and FYNNEI. The CDR3 nucleotides are TGTGCCAGCACCCCCTTGGGGGGCAGAGCAGATACGCAGTATTTT. Translation: CASTPLGGRADTQYF.

The rearrangement links TRBV29-1 to TRBJ2-1, with TRBD1 as a possible D gene (6 bases). Trimming left V 7 bases short and J 10 bases short, with 17 bases between. In germline, CDR1 is SQVTM, CDR2 ANQGSEA. This CDR3 has 12 amino acids. CDR3 residues: CSGAQGLGEQFF. CDR3 DNA sequence: TGCAGCGGGGCACAGGGCTTGGGGGAGCAGTTCTTC.

J is TRBJ2-2 and V is TRBV5-1; possible D gene TRBD2, 5 bases. Germline CDR1 reads SGHRS; CDR2 reads YFSETQ. The CDR3 loop spans 15 amino acids. V was pared by 0 bases and J by 6 bases, with 12 bases between. The CDR3 DNA reads as TGCGCCAGCAGCTTGGTTGGGCCCGGGGCCGGGGAGCTGTTTTTT. It is translated as CASSLVGPGAGELFF.

This clonotype was observed at least ten times. The chain employs TRBV12-3 or TRBV12-4 and TRBJ1-1, with D perhaps TRBD1 (6 bases). Trimming took 5 bases from V and 4 from J, leaving 14 bases between them. This CDR3 comprises 14 residues. The CDR3 region is CASSSTGARTEAFF. The CDR3 DNA sequence: TGTGCCAGCAGTAGCACGGGGGCGCGCACTGAAGCTTTCTTT.

This clonotype appeared many times. J is TRBJ2-7 and V is TRBV28, with D unclear. Germline assignment: CDR1 MDHEN and CDR2 SYDVKM. CDR3 length equals 13 residues. Trimming shortened V by 3 bases and J by 1 base, and 7 bases separated the two germline ends. CDR3 region: CASSLEMSYEQYF. CDR3 sequence (DNA): TGTGCCAGCAGTTTGGAGATGTCCTACGAGCAGTACTTC.

This clonotype was seen a handful of times. The chain links TRBV6-1 to TRBJ2-6; D is unresolved. Per germline, CDR1 MNHNS and CDR2 SASEGT. Trimming shortened V by 2 bases and J by 2 bases, and 4 bases separated the two germline ends. The CDR3 length is 14 residues. The CDR3 nucleotides read TGTGCCAGCAGTGAAAATACTGGGGCCAACGTCCTGACTTTC. It yields the protein CASSENTGANVLTF.

The chain joins TRBV19 to TRBJ2-4; a possible D gene is TRBD1 (6 bases). The CDR3 has 16 residues. CDR1 is LNHDA and CDR2 is SQIVND in the germline V gene (reference sequence). V gave up 4 bases and J gave up 0 bases, with 13 bases separating them. CDR3: CASSTGTLLAKNIQYF. The CDR3 DNA reads TGTGCCAGTAGTACTGGGACACTACTAGCCAAAAACATTCAGTACTTC. The full variable domain, in which reference TRBV19 and TRBJ2-4 provide the parts outside the CDR3, is DGGITQSPKYLFRKEGQNVTLSCEQNLNHDAMYWYRQDPGQGLRLIYYSQIVNDFQKGDIAEGYSVSREKKESFPLTVTSAQKNPTAFYLCASSTGTLLAKNIQYFGAGTRLSVL.

This clonotype was detected many times. The rearrangement links TRBV7-9 to TRBJ1-1; 7 nucleotides agree with TRBD1. The junction had 8 bases not matched to a gene; V was cut back by 3 bases and J by 4 bases. Germline CDR1 and CDR2: SEHNR and FQNEAQ (reference sequence). The CDR3 consists of 15 residues. CDR3 nucleotide sequence: TGTGCCAGCAGCTTTATCCAGGGGGAAGGCACTGAAGCTTTCTTT. It specifies CASSFIQGEGTEAFF.

This clonotype has more than one count but fewer than ten. This chain joins TRBV6-5 and TRBJ2-5; possibly TRBD2 for D (7 bases). Germline lookup yields CDR1 MNHEY and CDR2 SVGAGI. This CDR3 region has 16 residues. Between the trimmed V and J ends, which lost 6 bases and 1 base, there was a span of 18 bases. The CDR3 loop reads CASRRTAGGPQETQYF. The CDR3 DNA sequence: TGTGCCAGCAGACGAACAGCCGGGGGGCCCCAAGAGACCCAGTACTTC.

The chain has TRBV7-8 and TRBJ1-6; D remains unclear. Trimming took 0 bases from V and 0 from J, leaving 15 bases between them. Germline V CDR1 and CDR2: SGHVS, FQNEAQ. The CDR3 length is 19 residues. The CDR3 here is CASSLALGSQSSYNSPLHF. CDR3 DNA: TGTGCCAGCAGCTTAGCGCTAGGCTCCCAGAGCTCCTATAATTCACCCCTCCACTTT.

The table lists this clonotype with a count of one. Given a much more abundant clone one base away, this may be a read error. The CDR3 reads CASSLTEGSNQPQHF. The CDR3 coding sequence is TGCGCCAGCAGCTTGACAGAGGGAAGCAATCAGCCCCAGCATTTT. The chain recombines TRBV5-1 with TRBJ1-5, with D hard to call. CDR1 and CDR2 from the germline V gene are SGHRS and YFSETQ. The V end was cut by 1 base, the J end by 1 base, with 9 bases between. The CDR3 extends over 15 amino acids. The full variable domain, its missing parts supplied by reference TRBV5-1 and TRBJ1-5, is KAGVTQTPRYLIKTRGQQVTLSCSPISGHRSVSWYQQTPGQGLQFLFEYFSETQRNKGNFPGRFSGRQFSNSRSEMNVSTLELGDSALYLCASSLTEGSNQPQHFGDGTRLSIL.

This clonotype was seen ten or more times. The V gene is TRBV2, the J gene TRBJ2-1; D uncertain. The length of the CDR3 is 11 residues. The germline V gene has CDR1 SNHLY and CDR2 FYNNEI. Trimming took 5 bases from V and 7 from J, leaving 6 bases between them. The CDR3 DNA follows: TGTGCCAGCAGTAACCCAAATGAGCAGTTCTTC. It is translated as CASSNPNEQFF.

The rearrangement uses TRBV5-5 and TRBJ2-7; perhaps TRBD2 as D (6 bases). The ends were cut back, 6 bases at V and 2 bases at J, with 12 bases in the middle. Germline CDR1 is SGHKS and CDR2 is YYEKEE (reference sequence). There are 13 residues in the CDR3. The DNA of the CDR3 is TGTGCCAGCATCCGGGACTTCCCCTACGAGCAGTACTTC. As protein: CASIRDFPYEQYF.

This clonotype was picked up many times. This chain uses TRBV4-2 with TRBJ2-1, with 10 bases lining up with TRBD2. There are 17 residues in the CDR3. Germline loops: CDR1 LGHNA, CDR2 YNFKEQ. J gave up 6 bases and V 0 bases, and 8 bases lay outside the gene matches. CDR3 region: CASSQDPGTSVRNEQFF. CDR3 sequence (DNA): TGTGCCAGCAGCCAAGATCCTGGGACTAGCGTGCGCAATGAGCAGTTCTTC.

A note on this clonotype: One junction end disagrees with the germline gene, perhaps due to a read error. The chain links TRBV7-8 to TRBJ1-1; no clear D. Germline V gene sequence: CDR1 SGHVS, CDR2 FQNEAQ. The CDR3 length is 14 residues. The CDR3 nucleotides are TGTGCCAGCAGCTTAGGAGGGCCGGTGACGGAAGTTTTCTTT. Amino acid sequence: CASSLGGPVTEVFF.

The sample holds many counts of this clonotype. The chain is built from TRBV7-9 and TRBJ1-2; D is undetermined. This CDR3 contains 14 residues. The V gene's germline CDR1 is SEHNR and CDR2 FQNEAQ (reference sequence). The V gene lost 10 bases and the J gene lost 2 bases, with 17 bases spanning the gap. The chain's CDR3 is CATRVRPDNYGYTF. The CDR3 nucleotides are TGTGCCACCCGAGTACGACCCGACAACTATGGCTACACCTTC.

This clonotype was observed a handful of times. The chain joins TRBV20-1 to TRBJ2-2; D uncertain. Germline V lookup: CDR1 DFQATT, CDR2 SNEGSKA (reference sequence). There are 13 residues in the CDR3. The germline V and J ends were trimmed by 1 base and 2 bases, with 5 bases remaining between them. The CDR3 region is CSARVPNTGELFF. CDR3 sequence (DNA): TGCAGTGCTAGAGTACCCAACACCGGGGAGCTGTTTTTT.

This clonotype showed up many times. This rearrangement joins TRBV4-2 to TRBJ2-5; a weak D match, TRBD2 (6 bases). V was shortened by 1 base and J by 1 base, with 16 bases between the two germline ends. This CDR3 is built from 17 residues. CDR1 and CDR2 (germline): LGHNA, YNFKEQ. CDR3 nucleotides: TGTGCCAGCAGCCAAGGCGGGGAGGAAAAGCGCCAAGAGACCCAGTACTTC. Translating gives CASSQGGEEKRQETQYF.

Ten or more counts support this clonotype. The rearrangement links TRBV6-1 to TRBJ2-7; a possible D gene is TRBD2 (7 bases). CDR1 is MNHNS and CDR2 is SASEGT in the germline V gene. The CDR3 runs 15 residues. The V end was cut by 0 bases, the J end by 6 bases, with 15 bases between. The CDR3 spells CASSEAQGGGGEQYF. In DNA form, the CDR3 reads TGTGCCAGCAGTGAAGCTCAAGGGGGAGGGGGCGAGCAGTACTTC.

The sample holds a few counts of this clonotype. The chain carries TRBV29-1 and TRBJ1-5; a weak D match, TRBD1 (5 bases). CDR3 size: 13 residues. Trimming cost V 4 bases and J 4 bases, with 11 bases left between them. Germline lookup yields CDR1 SQVTM and CDR2 ANQGSEA. The CDR3 DNA sequence: TGCAGCGTTGTCCTGGGGCTAAATCAGCCCCAGCATTTT. Translating gives CSVVLGLNQPQHF.

This clonotype showed up many times. This chain's CDR3 is CASSLDPLGLSNQPQHF. The CDR3 coding sequence is TGCGCCAGCAGCTTGGACCCCCTTGGGTTGAGCAATCAGCCCCAGCATTTT. The gene calls are TRBV5-1 and TRBJ1-5; D is undetermined. The germline V gene has CDR1 SGHRS and CDR2 YFSETQ. Trimming removed 0 bases at V and 1 base at J, with 14 bases between. CDR3 length equals 17 residues.

This clonotype was seen ten or more times. V usage is TRBV6-2 or TRBV6-3 and J usage is TRBJ2-3; TRBD1 or TRBD2 may be the D gene (5 bases each). The V and J ends lost 4 bases and 1 base respectively, with 15 bases between them. CDR3 length equals 16 residues. CDR1 and CDR2 (germline): MNHEY, SVGEGT. CDR3 sequence (DNA): TGTGCCAGCAGTTGGAGCCCTGTGGGGGGCACAGATACGCAGTATTTT. Residues: CASSWSPVGGTDTQYF.

The chain recombines TRBV24-1 with TRBJ2-1, with a weak D call TRBD1 (6 bases). Looked up from germline, CDR1 is KGHDR and CDR2 is SFDVKD. The ends were cut back, 1 base at V and 1 base at J, with 10 bases in the middle. The CDR3 covers 16 residues. CDR3 in amino acids: CATSDLGGTSYNEQFF. DNA for the CDR3: TGTGCCACCAGTGATTTAGGTGGGACATCCTACAATGAGCAGTTCTTC.

This clonotype has a count of ten or more. The CDR3 nucleotides are TGTGCCAGCAGTGAGGCGGGAGGGCCCCGGCTTGAGCAGTTCTTC. Translated, it gives CASSEAGGPRLEQFF. This chain connects TRBV25-1 to TRBJ2-1; 9 bases agree with TRBD2. The germline V gene has CDR1 MGHDK and CDR2 SYGVNS. This CDR3 contains 15 residues. J gave up 9 bases and V 3 bases, and 9 bases lay outside the gene matches.

As to this clonotype: This may arise from a read error, as a much more abundant clone is one base away. This rearrangement joins TRBV5-1 to TRBJ2-7, with 7 bases identical to TRBD2. The CDR3 spans 15 residues. V shed 4 bases and J 2 bases; nucleotides not matched to a gene: 9. Germline values: CDR1 SGHRS, CDR2 YFSETQ. CDR3 sequence reads: CASSMETGGPYEQYF. Here the CDR3 DNA reads TGCGCCAGCAGCATGGAGACGGGAGGCCCCTACGAGCAGTACTTC.